This note documents a single TCR beta chain sequence. Version v3.0 of the immunoSEQ assay ran at survey level. The method was immunoSEQ multiplex PCR; TCRdb's version includes in-frame clones alone and lacks a portion of them. The table lists 20,000 to 25,000 clones, roughly 80% of them singletons. Trimming removed 5 bases from V and 5 bases from J, with 9 bases in between. This CDR3 has 12 residues. Germline CDR1 is KGHSH and CDR2 is LQKENI. The data were obtained in a study of long-term antiretroviral therapy in people with HIV. The source was unsorted PBMCs, collected 0.5 years before starting antiretroviral therapy. The receptor was derived from a middle-aged man with HIV. This chain connects TRBV18 to TRBJ1-1, with D tentatively TRBD1 (5 bases). CDR3 nucleotides: TGTGCCAGCTCATCCCGACAGACTGAAGCTTTCTTT. This encodes CASSSRQTEAFF.